These 25 T cell receptor beta chains were all obtained from the same sample, sequenced in a study of PD-1 blockade in classical Hodgkin lymphoma (dated by TCRdb to about 2020). The time point label here, explained by the study, means: cycle 2 day 1 (C2D1) of nivolumab. Every trial patient had relapsed following autologous stem cell transplantation, and prior brentuximab vedotin exposure was what differed among cohorts A, B and C. Library generation was performed with the immunoSEQ multiplex PCR assay. In TCRdb, the immuneACCESS table is reduced to in-frame sequences with V and J assigned. These tables do not hold every clone; where another copy was compared, an unresolved V gene accounts for under half, and the others remain unexplained. The sample yields 25,000 or so clones; 67% were counted once. The ten biggest clones cover 12% of the sample. Sequences were derived from peripheral blood mononuclear cells (PBMCs), sampled before the second cycle of nivolumab. The source of these receptors is a human donor with classical Hodgkin lymphoma.

The chain is built from TRBV19 and TRBJ2-3; perhaps D is TRBD1 or TRBD2 (5 bases each). The CDR3 extends over 16 amino acids. V lost 3 bases, J lost 12 bases, and 25 bases lay in between. The germline V gene encodes CDR1 LNHDA and CDR2 SQIVND (reference sequence). The CDR3 reads CASSIRRLESRDLQYF. The CDR3 DNA follows: TGTGCCAGTAGTATCCGCCGGCTTGAGTCCCGGGACCTACAGTATTTT.

The chain joins TRBV4-2 to TRBJ1-2, with TRBD1 matching over 9 bases. The junction had 5 bases not matched to a gene; V was cut back by 0 bases and J by 6 bases. Germline V gene sequence: CDR1 LGHNA, CDR2 YNFKEQ. The CDR3 is 15 residues long. CDR3 residues: CASSQDWGDRDGYTF. CDR3 bases: TGTGCCAGCAGCCAAGATTGGGGGGACAGGGATGGCTACACCTTC.

The rearrangement joins TRBV5-1 to TRBJ2-3; 7 nucleotides agree with TRBD1. The germline CDR1 and CDR2 sequences are SGHRS and YFSETQ. With 10 bases clipped from V and 0 bases from J, the junction kept 8 bases outside the gene matches. CDR3 length equals 14 residues. The CDR3 DNA reads as TGCGCCTCAGCAGGGACAGTTAGCACAGATACGCAGTATTTT. It encodes CASAGTVSTDTQYF. Filled out from reference TRBV5-1 and TRBJ2-3, the complete variable domain reads KAGVTQTPRYLIKTRGQQVTLSCSPISGHRSVSWYQQTPGQGLQFLFEYFSETQRNKGNFPGRFSGRQFSNSRSEMNVSTLELGDSALYLCASAGTVSTDTQYFGPGTRLTVL.

The sample holds a few counts of this clone. This chain joins TRBV7-7 and TRBJ1-1, with D unclear. Per the germline V gene, CDR1 is SSHAT and CDR2 is FNYEAQ (reference sequence). Trimming removed 1 base at V and 1 base at J, with 13 bases between. The CDR3 spans 16 residues. In nucleotides, the CDR3 is TGTGCCAGCAGCTTAGAATCTGGGGAAGGGAACACTGAAGCTTTCTTT. Residues: CASSLESGEGNTEAFF. Full variable domain (rest looked up from reference TRBV7-7 and TRBJ1-1): GAGVSQSPRYKVTKRGQDVTLRCDPISSHATLYWYQQALGQGPEFLTYFNYEAQPDKSGLPSDRFSAERPEGSISTLTIQRTEQRDSAMYRCASSLESGEGNTEAFFGQGTRLTVV.

In the case of this clone: At one end, the junction sequence differs from germline, possibly due to a read error. The chain has TRBV11-3 and TRBJ1-4; D uncertain. CDR3 length: 10 amino acids. Germline CDR1 reads SGHNT; CDR2 reads YENEEA. In nucleotides, the CDR3 is TGTGCCAGCAGCTTCCGGATTCGACTTTTT. Amino acid sequence: CASSFRIRLF.

Written as DNA, the CDR3 is TGTGCCAGCAGCGTCCGCCCCCTGGGGAACACTGAAGCTTTCTTT. This translates into CASSVRPLGNTEAFF. V gene TRBV9 combines with J gene TRBJ1-1; the D is unclear. The CDR3 totals 15 residues. Trimming cost V 2 bases and J 1 base, with 12 bases left between them. Per germline, CDR1 SGDLS and CDR2 YYNGEE.

The rearrangement uses TRBV20-1 and TRBJ1-1; a possible D gene is TRBD1 (5 bases). Trimming shortened V by 4 bases and J by 4 bases, and 7 bases separated the two germline ends. In germline, CDR1 is DFQATT, CDR2 SNEGSKA (reference sequence). This CDR3 is 11 amino acids long. DNA for the CDR3: TGCAGTGCTACAGGGCTCACTGAAGCTTTCTTT. The encoded protein is CSATGLTEAFF.

V gene TRBV7-2 combines with J gene TRBJ2-3; possibly TRBD1 or TRBD2 for D (5 bases each). The germline V gene has CDR1 SGHTA and CDR2 FQGNSA. The CDR3 sequence is 13 residues long. V lost 6 bases, J lost 4 bases, and 11 bases lay in between. CDR3 residues: CASSRDRPDTQYF. The CDR3 coding sequence is TGTGCCAGCAGTAGGGACCGCCCAGATACGCAGTATTTT.

This chain joins TRBV7-2 and TRBJ2-7; D could derive from TRBD1 or TRBD2 (5 bases each). The CDR3 sequence is 14 residues long. From germline, CDR1 is SGHTA and CDR2 FQGNSA. V lost 6 bases to trimming and J lost 7 bases, with 19 bases between them. The CDR3 DNA follows: TGTGCCAGCAGTCTGGGACGCCCCCCGGGGGAGCAGTACTTC. Amino acids: CASSLGRPPGEQYF. Looking up the rest from reference TRBV7-2 and TRBJ2-7 gives the full variable domain: GAGVSQSPSNKVTEKGKDVELRCDPISGHTALYWYRQSLGQGLEFLIYFQGNSAPDKSGLPSDRFSAERTGGSVSTLTIQRTQQEDSAVYLCASSLGRPPGEQYFGPGTRLTVT.

J is TRBJ1-2 and V is TRBV7-2, with 7 nucleotides matching TRBD1. The CDR3 covers 14 residues. Germline V gene sequence: CDR1 SGHTA, CDR2 FQGNSA. Trimming removed 1 base from V and 6 bases from J; junction bases left unmatched: 5. CDR3 in amino acids: CASSLGIGGNGYTF. The CDR3 coding sequence is TGTGCCAGCAGCTTAGGCATAGGGGGCAATGGCTACACCTTC.

A single count supports this clone. The chain uses TRBV5-1 and TRBJ2-3; D remains ambiguous. In germline, CDR1 is SGHRS, CDR2 YFSETQ. V was pared by 6 bases and J by 2 bases, with 16 bases between. CDR3 length: 15 residues. DNA of the CDR3: TGCGCCAGCAAATTTTCCCCGGGCTCCACAGATACGCAGTATTTT. Its protein product is CASKFSPGSTDTQYF.

This rearrangement joins TRBV6-5 to TRBJ2-1; unclear D gene. Germline CDR1 MNHEY, CDR2 SVGAGI. CDR3 length: 16 residues. Deletions cut 0 bases from V and 7 bases from J, with 16 bases between. CDR3 sequence: CASSYSFQDFTNEQFF. CDR3 coding DNA: TGTGCCAGCAGTTACTCGTTTCAAGATTTTACAAATGAGCAGTTCTTC.

V is TRBV4-1 and J is TRBJ2-4; TRBD2 matches at 8 bases. CDR3 length: 14 amino acids. V lost 4 bases to trimming and J lost 2 bases; unmatched junction nucleotides: 1. Germline V lookup: CDR1 MGHRA, CDR2 YSYEKL. The CDR3 loop reads CASSPGGTKNIQYF. The DNA for the CDR3 is TGCGCCAGCAGCCCGGGGGGGACCAAAAACATTCAGTACTTC.

This clone has just a few counts. The chain is built from TRBV7-2 and TRBJ2-5, with 7 bases lining up with TRBD1. Losses at the gene ends were 6 bases for V and 5 bases for J; bases not matched to a gene: 12. Germline V gene data show CDR1 as SGHTA and CDR2 as FQGNSA. CDR3 length: 15 residues. The CDR3 DNA sequence: TGTGCCAGCAGTTTCGAGGACAGGCGAATGGAGACCCAGTACTTC. Encoded protein: CASSFEDRRMETQYF.

This clone was found a few times. J is TRBJ1-5 and V is TRBV4-1; 10 bases are a match to TRBD1. V lost 4 bases to trimming and J lost 2 bases; unmatched junction nucleotides: 5. This CDR3 contains 16 residues. The germline CDR1 and CDR2 sequences are MGHRA and YSYEKL. In DNA, the CDR3 is TGCGCCAGCAGCCGACAGGGGGCAAATGGCAATCAGCCCCAGCATTTT. This gives the protein CASSRQGANGNQPQHF.

This rearrangement joins TRBV30 to TRBJ2-7; TRBD1 matches 8 bases. CDR1 is GTSNPN, CDR2 SVGIG, per germline (reference sequence). Trimming took 3 bases from V and 3 from J; bases not matched to a gene: 13. The CDR3 is 16 amino acids. The CDR3 is CAWRKTGGPINYEQYF. Written as DNA, the CDR3 is TGTGCCTGGAGGAAAACAGGGGGGCCTATTAACTACGAGCAGTACTTC.

The V and J genes are TRBV10-3 and TRBJ2-1; 9 positions agree with TRBD1. This CDR3 region has 16 residues. The germline gives CDR1 ENHRY, CDR2 SYGVKD. Trimming at V came to 6 bases and at J to 8 bases, leaving 14 bases not matched to a gene. The CDR3 reads CAISRIPGTGSYEQFF. For the CDR3, the DNA is TGTGCCATCAGCCGGATTCCCGGGACAGGGAGTTATGAGCAGTTCTTC.

This clone was seen more than once but under ten times. CDR3 coding DNA: TGTGCCAGCAGCCAATCGACTAGCGCCACCACAGATACGCAGTATTTT. Translated, it gives CASSQSTSATTDTQYF. The rearrangement uses TRBV4-2 and TRBJ2-3; the match to TRBD2 covers 8 bases. Germline values: CDR1 LGHNA, CDR2 YNFKEQ. Losses at the gene ends were 2 bases for V and 2 bases for J; bases not matched to a gene: 6. CDR3 size: 16 residues.

The chain combines TRBV10-3 with TRBJ1-4; D remains unclear. The CDR3 is made up of 13 amino acids. The germline V and J ends were trimmed by 2 bases and 10 bases, with 11 bases remaining between them. Looked up from germline, CDR1 is ENHRY and CDR2 is SYGVKD. CDR3 nucleotides: TGTGCCATCAGTGAGAGGGAGGCGGGAAAACTGTTTTTT. This translates into CAISEREAGKLFF.

The chain combines TRBV28 with TRBJ2-2; 9 bases agree with TRBD2. Looked up from germline, CDR1 is MDHEN and CDR2 is SYDVKM. The J segment lost 6 bases and the V segment lost 2 bases, leaving 4 bases of the junction unmatched. This CDR3 region has 15 residues. CDR3 DNA: TGTGCCAGCAGTTTAAAAGCGGGGGGCCCCGGGGAGCTGTTTTTT. It translates to CASSLKAGGPGELFF. The variable domain in full, completed from reference TRBV28 and TRBJ2-2, reads DVKVTQSSRYLVKRTGEKVFLECVQDMDHENMFWYRQDPGLGLRLIYFSYDVKMKEKGDIPEGYSVSREKKERFSLILESASTNQTSMYLCASSLKAGGPGELFFGEGSRLTVL.

By sample fraction, this clone is medium-sized. V is TRBV5-4 and J is TRBJ1-1; 8 nucleotides match TRBD1. The junction had 2 bases not matched to a gene; V was cut back by 3 bases and J by 1 base. Germline lookup yields CDR1 SGHNT and CDR2 YYREEE (reference sequence). This CDR3 comprises 14 residues. The CDR3 DNA reads TGTGCCAGCAGCTCCGGGACAGGGAACACTGAAGCTTTCTTT. Its protein product is CASSSGTGNTEAFF.

J is TRBJ1-2 and V is TRBV11-2, with D unresolved. V dropped 3 bases and J dropped 4 bases, with 12 bases sitting between them. Germline CDR1 reads SGHAT; CDR2 reads FQNNGV. There are 14 residues in the CDR3. The CDR3 coding sequence is TGTGCCAGCAGCTTCATTCCAGCGATCTATGGCTACACCTTC. Translating gives CASSFIPAIYGYTF.

For the CDR3, the DNA is TGCGCCAGCAGCACGTCTGGGGCCAACGTCCTGACTTTC. Protein product: CASSTSGANVLTF. The V and J genes are TRBV5-1 and TRBJ2-6; D remains ambiguous. This CDR3 spans 13 amino acids. Per germline, CDR1 SGHRS and CDR2 YFSETQ. Trimming cost V 4 bases and J 1 base, with 3 bases left between them.

This chain connects TRBV28 to TRBJ2-7; D is possibly TRBD1 (5 bases). The CDR3 is made up of 16 amino acids. V lost 5 bases to trimming and J lost 2 bases, with 19 bases between them. The germline gives CDR1 MDHEN, CDR2 SYDVKM. CDR3: CASSNTRAWVTYEQYF. The CDR3 DNA reads TGTGCCAGCAGTAATACCAGGGCTTGGGTAACCTACGAGCAGTACTTC.

The chain employs TRBV5-1 and TRBJ2-3; TRBD2 matches at 7 bases. The ends lost 2 bases at V and 1 base at J; junction bases unmatched: 7. Looked up from germline, CDR1 is SGHRS and CDR2 is YFSETQ. CDR3 length: 16 residues. The CDR3 coding sequence is TGCGCCAGCAGCTTCTCGACTAGCTGGGGCACAGATACGCAGTATTTT. As protein: CASSFSTSWGTDTQYF.